The 22 T cell receptor beta chains given below trace back to one sample, sequenced in a study of blood T cell repertoires in COVID-19. This table comes from immunoSEQ multiplex PCR, and its TCRdb copy is limited to in-frame clones, with some not included. The sample lists about 69,000 clones; 75% to 80% were seen once. The sample consisted of peripheral blood. The receptors were sampled from a human donor in a cohort sampled during active COVID-19.

The chain recombines TRBV28 with TRBJ1-4; 8 positions agree with TRBD1. The germline V gene has CDR1 MDHEN and CDR2 SYDVKM. The CDR3 totals 17 residues. The trim removed 1 base at V and 1 base at J, leaving 5 bases unmatched. Written as DNA, the CDR3 is TGTGCCAGCAGTTTATTGATGGGGACAGGAACTAATGAAAAACTGTTTTTT. This translates into CASSLLMGTGTNEKLFF.

The chain employs TRBV7-6 and TRBJ2-2; weak D call: TRBD1 (6 bases). Trimming cost V 2 bases and J 5 bases, with 12 bases left between them. This CDR3 has 15 residues. CDR1 is SGHVS and CDR2 is FNYEAQ in the germline V gene. The CDR3 bases are TGTGCCAGCAGCTTATTCAGGGGCGGAACCGGGGAGCTGTTTTTT. It yields the protein CASSLFRGGTGELFF.

This clone was seen once. The gene calls are TRBV7-2 and TRBJ2-7; 10 bases agree with TRBD2. The CDR3 sequence is 13 residues long. Germline values: CDR1 SGHTA, CDR2 FQGNSA. V lost 5 bases and J lost 9; bases outside the gene matches: 7. The chain's CDR3 is CASSPRTSGWQYF. The CDR3 coding sequence is TGTGCCAGCAGCCCACGGACTAGCGGCTGGCAGTACTTC.

The gene calls are TRBV19 and TRBJ1-2, with D uncertain. V was shortened by 2 bases and J by 0 bases, with 7 bases between the two germline ends. This CDR3 contains 14 residues. CDR1 LNHDA and CDR2 SQIVND come from the germline V gene (reference sequence). The CDR3 DNA follows: TGTGCCAGTAGTATAAGCGCCACTAACTATGGCTACACCTTC. This gives the protein CASSISATNYGYTF.

The chain recombines TRBV19 with TRBJ2-1, with a weak D call TRBD2 (5 bases). V lost 2 bases to trimming and J lost 4 bases, with 15 bases between them. The CDR3 sequence is 16 residues long. CDR1 is LNHDA, CDR2 SQIVND, per germline (reference sequence). CDR3 DNA sequence: TGTGCCAGTAGTATAAGGCGCTCCCGGGGATACAATGAGCAGTTCTTC. Amino acid sequence: CASSIRRSRGYNEQFF.

The rearrangement links TRBV6-5 to TRBJ2-7, with D maybe TRBD1 (5 bases). The CDR3 consists of 15 residues. Deletions cut 5 bases from V and 1 base from J, with 15 bases between. Germline-derived CDR1 and CDR2 are MNHEY and SVGAGI. In DNA, the CDR3 is TGTGCCAGCAGTCAGGGTCCGAAGCTATCCTACGAGCAGTACTTC. Translation: CASSQGPKLSYEQYF.

This chain connects TRBV6-5 to TRBJ1-5; D call uncertain. The CDR3 covers 14 residues. Per the germline V gene, CDR1 is MNHEY and CDR2 is SVGAGI. V lost 6 bases, J lost 2 bases, and 11 bases lay in between. The CDR3 nucleotides read TGTGCCAGCAGGAAAATTCCGGGCAATCAGCCCCAGCATTTT. Translating it yields CASRKIPGNQPQHF.

The chain couples TRBV7-9 to TRBJ1-2; TRBD1 might be the D (5 bases). The ends were cut back, 7 bases at V and 1 base at J, with 13 bases in the middle. The CDR3 totals 14 residues. From germline, CDR1 is SEHNR and CDR2 FQNEAQ (reference sequence). The DNA for the CDR3 is TGTGCCAGCACCAAATACAGGAGTAACTATGGCTACACCTTC. Translation: CASTKYRSNYGYTF.

V and J are TRBV27 and TRBJ2-2, with TRBD2 identical over 14 bases. Germline loops: CDR1 MNHEY, CDR2 SMNVEV (reference sequence). V lost 6 bases and J lost 11; bases outside the gene matches: 20. The CDR3 extends over 19 amino acids. The DNA of the CDR3 is TGTGCCAGCAGCACAAACGCGGGACTAGCGGGAGACCCGGTAGGAGAGCTGTTTTTT. Amino acids: CASSTNAGLAGDPVGELFF.

The V and J genes are TRBV9 and TRBJ1-1; D not resolved. Germline values: CDR1 SGDLS, CDR2 YYNGEE. V was pared by 2 bases and J by 0 bases, with 5 bases between. The CDR3 sequence is 13 residues long. The DNA of the CDR3 is TGTGCCAGCAGCGTCGGGATGAACACTGAAGCTTTCTTT. It translates to CASSVGMNTEAFF.

J is TRBJ2-1 and V is TRBV6-4, with TRBD2 identical over 11 bases. With V trimmed by 6 bases and J by 9 bases, 10 bases remained unmatched. The CDR3 runs 15 residues. CDR1 MRHNA and CDR2 SNTAGT come from the germline V gene. The CDR3 bases are TGTGCCAGCAGCGCCACTAGCGGGAGTGGAGGTGAGCAGTTCTTC. This codes for CASSATSGSGGEQFF.

The chain employs TRBV28 and TRBJ1-1; D is perhaps TRBD1 (5 bases). The V gene's germline CDR1 is MDHEN and CDR2 SYDVKM. V was pared by 5 bases and J by 1 base, with 11 bases between. CDR3 length: 14 amino acids. The CDR3 is CASSPGGSNTEAFF. The CDR3 nucleotides are TGTGCCAGCAGTCCGGGGGGATCGAACACTGAAGCTTTCTTT. The entire variable domain, with the rest obtained from reference TRBV28 and TRBJ1-1, is as follows: DVKVTQSSRYLVKRTGEKVFLECVQDMDHENMFWYRQDPGLGLRLIYFSYDVKMKEKGDIPEGYSVSREKKERFSLILESASTNQTSMYLCASSPGGSNTEAFFGQGTRLTVV.

This clone was seen only a few times. The rearrangement uses TRBV19 and TRBJ2-6; tentative D call: TRBD2 (6 bases). The CDR3 length is 16 residues. V lost 10 bases, J lost 0 bases, and 16 bases lay in between. CDR1 and CDR2 (germline): LNHDA, SQIVND (reference sequence). Written as DNA, the CDR3 is TGTGCCACCTTCGGGACTGTATCCTCTGGGGCCAACGTCCTGACTTTC. Translating gives CATFGTVSSGANVLTF.

This sequence joins TRBV29-1 and TRBJ1-2; D may be TRBD1 (5 bases). This CDR3 spans 11 amino acids. Germline V gives CDR1 SQVTM, CDR2 ANQGSEA. Trimming removed 6 bases at V and 10 bases at J, with 15 bases between. This CDR3 reads CSVVTTGDYTF. As DNA, the CDR3 is TGCAGCGTCGTTACAACGGGGGACTACACCTTC.

J is TRBJ2-1 and V is TRBV19; 10 nucleotides line up with TRBD1. Germline loops: CDR1 LNHDA, CDR2 SQIVND (reference sequence). After removal of 9 bases from V and 2 bases from J, the junction contained 1 base not matched to a gene. CDR3 length: 13 amino acids. The CDR3 DNA reads TGTGCCAGCGGGACAGGGGCCTACAATGAGCAGTTCTTC. This sequence encodes CASGTGAYNEQFF.

V is TRBV5-1 and J is TRBJ1-4; 9 bases agree with TRBD1. This CDR3 has 16 residues. Germline V gives CDR1 SGHRS, CDR2 YFSETQ. J gave up 8 bases and V 4 bases, and 12 bases lay outside the gene matches. CDR3 residues: CASSIRSQGADEKLFF. The CDR3 DNA reads TGCGCCAGCAGCATTAGATCACAGGGGGCGGACGAAAAACTGTTTTTT.

The V call is TRBV24-1, the J call TRBJ1-2; 12 bases align to TRBD1. Germline assignment: CDR1 KGHDR and CDR2 SFDVKD. CDR3 length equals 14 residues. The V segment lost 4 bases and the J segment 6 bases; nucleotides outside the gene matches: 2. CDR3 sequence reads: CATSDRDRGHGYTF. DNA for the CDR3: TGTGCCACCAGTGACCGGGACAGGGGGCATGGCTACACCTTC.

This sequence joins TRBV5-4 and TRBJ1-2; D is perhaps TRBD1 (5 bases). CDR3 length: 14 amino acids. Germline loops: CDR1 SGHNT, CDR2 YYREEE (reference sequence). Trimming shortened V by 4 bases and J by 3 bases, and 13 bases separated the two germline ends. The CDR3 DNA follows: TGTGCCAGCAGCACACTCAGGGTGGACTATGGCTACACCTTC. It is translated as CASSTLRVDYGYTF.

The rearrangement joins TRBV30 to TRBJ2-3, with D possibly being TRBD1 (5 bases). Between the trimmed V and J ends, which lost 1 base and 1 base, there was a span of 12 bases. The germline V gene encodes CDR1 GTSNPN and CDR2 SVGIG (reference sequence). This CDR3 has 15 amino acids. This CDR3 is CAWSDGADGTDTQYF. CDR3 DNA: TGTGCCTGGAGTGATGGGGCGGATGGCACAGATACGCAGTATTTT.

V is TRBV27 and J is TRBJ2-5; 8 bases agree with TRBD2. The length of the CDR3 is 16 residues. CDR1 MNHEY and CDR2 SMNVEV come from the germline V gene (reference sequence). Trimming cost V 3 bases and J 7 bases; bases outside gene matches: 13. This CDR3 is CASSLGLGPTRGTQYF. DNA for the CDR3: TGTGCCAGCAGTTTGGGACTAGGCCCTACCCGAGGGACCCAGTACTTC.

J is TRBJ2-3 and V is TRBV7-8; the D gene is possibly TRBD2 (6 bases). The CDR3 extends over 15 amino acids. From germline, CDR1 is SGHVS and CDR2 FQNEAQ. The ends were cut back, 2 bases at V and 0 bases at J, with 9 bases in the middle. CDR3 loop: CASSLIAASTDTQYF. CDR3 sequence (DNA): TGTGCCAGCAGCTTAATAGCGGCTAGCACAGATACGCAGTATTTT.

This rearrangement joins TRBV6-5 to TRBJ1-5, with a weak D call TRBD1 (5 bases). Germline CDR1 and CDR2: MNHEY and SVGAGI. CDR3 length: 14 residues. Trimming removed 5 bases from V and 3 bases from J, with 11 bases in between. CDR3 residues: CASSRGGDNQPQHF. DNA for the CDR3: TGTGCCAGCAGTCGTGGGGGGGACAATCAGCCCCAGCATTTT.